This TCR beta chain was documented in a study of OX40 agonist ivuxolimab in advanced cancers. This CDR3 has 17 amino acids. Germline V lookup: CDR1 SNHLY, CDR2 FYNNEI. V shed 6 bases and J shed 5 bases, with 25 bases lying between them. Generated by immunoSEQ multiplex PCR, the TCRdb table keeps only in-frame clones and is missing some. The sample carries about 19,000 clones, about three quarters recorded once. Sequenced material: CD4+ or CD8+ T cells sorted from blood, taken in a trial of the OX40 agonist ivuxolimab. This clonotype was sampled from an adult with an advanced solid tumor such as melanoma, head and neck, liver or kidney cancer. The rearrangement joins TRBV2 to TRBJ2-5; possibly TRBD2 for D (6 bases). This CDR3 is CASSLKEGGGSSETQYF. DNA for the CDR3: TGTGCCAGCAGCCTTAAGGAGGGCGGAGGGAGCTCCGAGACCCAGTACTTC.